The 6 T cell receptor beta chains listed next were all sequenced from one sample in a study of blood T cell repertoires in COVID-19. Method: immunoSEQ multiplex PCR; TCRdb's copy keeps in-frame clones and lacks some. The sample includes about 150,000 clones, roughly three quarters of them seen just once. The specimen sequenced was peripheral blood. Receptor source: a middle-aged man with active or convalescent COVID-19.

V gene TRBV19 combines with J gene TRBJ1-2; 8 bases are shared with TRBD1. Germline values: CDR1 LNHDA, CDR2 SQIVND (reference sequence). The CDR3 is made up of 12 amino acids. J gave up 7 bases and V 7 bases, and 5 bases lay outside the gene matches. CDR3 in DNA: TGTGCCAGTAACAGGGGGGAAAGTGGCTACACCTTC. Translation: CASNRGESGYTF.

The genes are TRBV28 and TRBJ1-1; 8 bases map to TRBD1. Germline V gives CDR1 MDHEN, CDR2 SYDVKM. The CDR3 is 14 residues long. The ends lost 6 bases at V and 7 bases at J; junction bases unmatched: 10. This CDR3 reads CASSYSRTGIEAFF. The CDR3 DNA is TGTGCCAGCAGCTATTCAAGGACAGGGATTGAAGCTTTCTTT.

The chain employs TRBV28 and TRBJ1-1; 9 bases line up with TRBD1. Trimming took 7 bases from V and 4 from J; bases not matched to a gene: 1. The length of the CDR3 is 12 residues. Germline assignment: CDR1 MDHEN and CDR2 SYDVKM. DNA for the CDR3: TGTGCCAGCACGGACAGGGGCACTGAAGCTTTCTTT. This encodes CASTDRGTEAFF.

This sequence joins TRBV29-1 and TRBJ1-1, with 9 nucleotides matching TRBD1. Germline lookup yields CDR1 SQVTM and CDR2 ANQGSEA. This CDR3 spans 11 amino acids. The ends lost 7 bases at V and 4 bases at J; junction bases unmatched: 1. The CDR3 here is CSGGQGTEAFF. CDR3 sequence (DNA): TGCAGCGGGGGACAGGGCACTGAAGCTTTCTTT.

The rearrangement links TRBV7-2 to TRBJ2-2, with TRBD2 matching 9 bases. The germline CDR1 and CDR2 sequences are SGHTA and FQGNSA. The V and J ends lost 5 bases and 5 bases, in that order; junction bases with no gene match: 12. This CDR3 has 17 amino acids. CDR3 region: CASSTEGLAIYTGELFF. The CDR3 bases are TGTGCCAGCAGCACTGAAGGACTAGCGATTTATACCGGGGAGCTGTTTTTT.

J is TRBJ1-1 and V is TRBV5-1; TRBD1 matches 8 bases. The CDR3 has 16 amino acids. J gave up 0 bases and V 3 bases, and 7 bases lay outside the gene matches. The V gene's germline CDR1 is SGHRS and CDR2 YFSETQ. The CDR3 DNA sequence: TGCGCCAGCAGCTCCCGGGACAGGAACATGAACACTGAAGCTTTCTTT. Amino acid sequence: CASSSRDRNMNTEAFF.